Below are 20 T cell receptor beta chains sequenced from a single sample in a study of cytomegalovirus exposure and HLA in healthy donors. The PCR ran on 60 Vbeta and 13 Jbeta primers. The method was immunoSEQ multiplex PCR; TCRdb's version includes in-frame clones alone and lacks a portion of them. The sample holds 150,000 to 200,000 clones, around nine tenths seen once. The sequencing sample was made of PBMCs. Receptors were obtained from a woman younger than 35 in good health and CMV-seronegative.

The J gene is TRBJ2-3, the V gene TRBV7-2; no clear D. Trimming took 2 bases from V and 4 from J, leaving 10 bases between them. The CDR3 extends over 14 amino acids. Germline CDR1 SGHTA, CDR2 FQGNSA. CDR3 region: CASSLRLPPDTQYF. For the CDR3, the DNA is TGTGCCAGCAGCTTAAGACTCCCCCCAGATACGCAGTATTTT.

The chain combines TRBV29-1 with TRBJ1-3, with D possibly matching TRBD1 (5 bases). The germline CDR1 and CDR2 sequences are SQVTM and ANQGSEA. The CDR3 consists of 14 residues. V dropped 6 bases and J dropped 0 bases, with 12 bases sitting between them. This CDR3 is CSVAGGVSGNTIYF. CDR3 coding DNA: TGCAGCGTCGCCGGGGGGGTCTCTGGAAACACCATATATTTT.

V is TRBV9 and J is TRBJ2-1; 11 nucleotides align to TRBD2. The CDR3 length is 15 residues. Trimming removed 2 bases from V and 10 bases from J; junction bases left unmatched: 8. Looked up from germline, CDR1 is SGDLS and CDR2 is YYNGEE. The CDR3 spells CASSVGLAAGEEQFF. CDR3 nucleotide sequence: TGTGCCAGCAGCGTGGGACTAGCGGCTGGGGAAGAGCAGTTCTTC.

V gene TRBV27 combines with J gene TRBJ2-2; 10 bases align to TRBD1. Germline V lookup: CDR1 MNHEY, CDR2 SMNVEV (reference sequence). V dropped 3 bases and J dropped 7; count of bases not matched to a gene: 8. This CDR3 spans 16 amino acids. The CDR3 protein is CASSFYATGGIGELFF. CDR3 nucleotides: TGTGCCAGCAGTTTTTACGCGACAGGGGGCATCGGGGAGCTGTTTTTT.

V usage is TRBV19 and J usage is TRBJ1-3, with D possibly matching TRBD1 (5 bases). The CDR3 extends over 14 amino acids. Germline lookup yields CDR1 LNHDA and CDR2 SQIVND (reference sequence). Trimming shortened V by 6 bases and J by 1 base, and 10 bases separated the two germline ends. The CDR3 here is CASSVGGSGNTIYF. CDR3 sequence (DNA): TGTGCCAGTAGCGTCGGGGGGTCTGGAAACACCATATATTTT.

The chain recombines TRBV29-1 with TRBJ2-5; 10 bases align to TRBD2. Germline V gene data show CDR1 as SQVTM and CDR2 as ANQGSEA. The CDR3 is 13 residues long. Unmatched junction bases numbered 7, after V lost 3 bases and J lost 9 bases. CDR3 sequence reads: CSVDKAGGEAQYF. The CDR3 bases are TGCAGCGTTGACAAAGCGGGGGGGGAGGCCCAGTACTTC.

This clone appeared once. The chain employs TRBV30 and TRBJ1-1; D possibly corresponds to TRBD1 (5 bases). Germline assignment: CDR1 GTSNPN and CDR2 SVGIG (reference sequence). The CDR3 spans 13 residues. The V end lost 7 bases, the J end lost 1 base, and 13 bases lay between the germline ends. The DNA for the CDR3 is TGTGCCTCGAACCGACAGCAGAACACTGAAGCTTTCTTT. It codes for CASNRQQNTEAFF.

Details on this clone: This CDR3 is also generated by other DNA sequences in the sample. The gene calls are TRBV19 and TRBJ2-1; TRBD2 is a possible D gene (5 bases). The length of the CDR3 is 15 residues. CDR1 and CDR2 from the germline V gene are LNHDA and SQIVND (reference sequence). V was clipped by 2 bases and J by 0 bases, with 8 bases between them. The DNA for the CDR3 is TGTGCCAGTAGTATAAGCGGTAGCTCCTACAATGAGCAGTTCTTC. Protein product: CASSISGSSYNEQFF.

The J gene is TRBJ2-5, the V gene TRBV11-3; D is perhaps TRBD2 (6 bases). The germline V and J ends were trimmed by 4 bases and 4 bases, with 7 bases remaining between them. Per the germline V gene, CDR1 is SGHNT and CDR2 is YENEEA. This CDR3 contains 12 residues. The CDR3 here is CASSWGVETQYF. DNA for the CDR3: TGTGCCAGCAGCTGGGGGGTAGAGACCCAGTACTTC.

This rearrangement joins TRBV4-1 to TRBJ1-1, with D possibly TRBD1 on 6 matching bases. Germline V gives CDR1 MGHRA, CDR2 YSYEKL. V lost 6 bases and J lost 7, with 24 bases in between. This CDR3 is 16 amino acids long. The CDR3 loop is CASRLQQGMVAREAFF. In nucleotides, the CDR3 is TGCGCCAGCAGGCTACAACAGGGAATGGTTGCACGTGAAGCTTTCTTT.

The chain employs TRBV5-6 and TRBJ2-7; possibly TRBD1 for D (5 bases). The germline gives CDR1 SGHDT, CDR2 YYEEEE. Between the trimmed V and J ends, which lost 1 base and 6 bases, there was a span of 8 bases. The CDR3 totals 12 residues. The CDR3 region has the DNA TGTGCCAGCAGCTTGAGTCAGGGCGAGCAGTACTTC. Translation gives CASSLSQGEQYF.

The gene calls are TRBV27 and TRBJ1-2; D not certain. V dropped 2 bases and J dropped 0 bases, with 10 bases sitting between them. Germline values: CDR1 MNHEY, CDR2 SMNVEV (reference sequence). CDR3 length equals 15 residues. In DNA, the CDR3 is TGTGCCAGCAGTTTAAGTAGCGGAGCTAACTATGGCTACACCTTC. Its translation is CASSLSSGANYGYTF.

The chain carries TRBV15 and TRBJ2-1; 7 nucleotides line up with TRBD2. V shed 8 bases, J shed 3 bases, and the junction held 4 bases outside the gene matches. Germline V gives CDR1 LNHNV, CDR2 YYDKDF (reference sequence). CDR3 length equals 13 residues. CDR3: CATGGRIYNEQFF. DNA for the CDR3: TGTGCCACCGGCGGGAGAATCTACAATGAGCAGTTCTTC.

The chain joins TRBV7-9 to TRBJ2-3; D might be TRBD2 (5 bases). Between the trimmed V and J ends, which lost 6 bases and 3 bases, there was a span of 13 bases. This CDR3 has 14 residues. Germline lookup yields CDR1 SEHNR and CDR2 FQNEAQ (reference sequence). The CDR3 nucleotides are TGTGCCAGCAGTCCGCGGGCTCTGACAGATACGCAGTATTTT. Amino acids: CASSPRALTDTQYF.

The chain combines TRBV11-2 with TRBJ1-6; D ambiguous. V was pared by 2 bases and J by 10 bases, with 9 bases between. This CDR3 contains 13 residues. Looked up from germline, CDR1 is SGHAT and CDR2 is FQNNGV. CDR3 nucleotide sequence: TGTGCCAGCAGCTTAAGTCCGGGGTCACCCCTCCACTTT. It codes for CASSLSPGSPLHF.

The V gene is TRBV6-1, the J gene TRBJ1-1, with D possibly being TRBD1 (5 bases). The CDR3 loop spans 14 amino acids. Germline V gives CDR1 MNHNS, CDR2 SASEGT. V gave up 6 bases and J gave up 2 bases, with 13 bases separating them. CDR3 protein: CASRYVDRNTEAFF. In DNA, the CDR3 is TGTGCCAGCAGATATGTTGACAGAAACACTGAAGCTTTCTTT.

This chain uses TRBV20-1 with TRBJ2-1; D unresolved. The CDR3 loop spans 11 amino acids. The V and J ends lost 3 bases and 10 bases respectively, with 10 bases between them. The germline gives CDR1 DFQATT, CDR2 SNEGSKA (reference sequence). The CDR3 region has the DNA TGCAGTGCTAGGTATACAACGGAGCAGTTCTTC. Its translation: CSARYTTEQFF.

J is TRBJ1-5 and V is TRBV18; 9 bases agree with TRBD1. V trimming: 2 bases; J trimming: 6 bases; junction bases outside the gene matches: 2. Germline lookup yields CDR1 KGHSH and CDR2 LQKENI. The CDR3 spans 14 residues. In DNA form, the CDR3 reads TGTGCCAGCTCACCAACAGGGGGCGGTCAGCCCCAGCATTTT. Translated: CASSPTGGGQPQHF.

This sequence joins TRBV7-9 and TRBJ1-4; the match to TRBD1 covers 8 bases. Trimming removed 5 bases from V and 7 bases from J; junction bases left unmatched: 12. Germline CDR1 and CDR2: SEHNR and FQNEAQ (reference sequence). The CDR3 is 16 residues long. CDR3 bases: TGTGCCAGCAGCCCGAGGACAGGGCTGAGGAGTGAAAAACTGTTTTTT. Amino acid sequence: CASSPRTGLRSEKLFF.

The sample holds a few counts of this clone. V and J are TRBV21-1 and TRBJ1-2; the table's D call TRBD1 went unverified against the DNA. TRBV21-1 has pseudogene status. The CDR3 consists of 12 residues. CDR3 amino acids: CASSTQDYGYTF. CDR3 coding DNA: TGTGCCAGCAGCACCCAGGACTATGGCTACACCTTC.